The next 23 T cell receptor beta chains were all read from a single sample in a study of T cell responses to AZD1222 COVID-19 vaccine. Some clones are missing from TCRdb's copy, which holds only in-frame ones; the method was immunoSEQ multiplex PCR. The repertoire consists of about 200,000 clones, with 88% occurring once and the leading ten covering 6% to 8.5%. The source material was peripheral blood, sampled on day 0 of AZD1222 vaccination. The receptor source for this set is an adult in good health.

This rearrangement joins TRBV19 to TRBJ2-5; perhaps D is TRBD1 or TRBD2 (5 bases each). The V end was cut by 0 bases, the J end by 1 base, with 12 bases between. The CDR3 has 16 amino acids. Germline V gives CDR1 LNHDA, CDR2 SQIVND (reference sequence). CDR3 sequence (DNA): TGTGCCAGTAGTATAGACTCGTGGGGGTCCCAAGAGACCCAGTACTTC. Translating it yields CASSIDSWGSQETQYF.

This clone came up once. CDR3 loop: CASVPPLGQGSNEQFF. The CDR3 DNA is TGTGCCAGCGTACCTCCGCTGGGACAGGGCTCAAATGAGCAGTTCTTC. The chain joins TRBV2 to TRBJ2-1; 9 bases agree with TRBD1. The junction had 15 bases not matched to a gene; V was cut back by 8 bases and J by 7 bases. Germline V CDR1 and CDR2: SNHLY, FYNNEI. The CDR3 length is 16 residues.

The chain carries TRBV28 and TRBJ1-1; D is unclear. CDR1 is MDHEN, CDR2 SYDVKM, per germline. The CDR3 is made up of 15 amino acids. V lost 3 bases to trimming and J lost 0 bases, with 11 bases between them. CDR3 nucleotide sequence: TGTGCCAGCAGTTTGGTGGGGTCCATGAACACTGAAGCTTTCTTT. This sequence encodes CASSLVGSMNTEAFF.

This sequence joins TRBV4-2 and TRBJ1-3; unclear D gene. The germline V gene encodes CDR1 LGHNA and CDR2 YNFKEQ. This CDR3 is built from 14 residues. The ends were cut back, 3 bases at V and 3 bases at J, with 9 bases in the middle. CDR3 amino acids: CASSQGTGGNTIYF. CDR3 coding DNA: TGTGCCAGCAGCCAGGGAACGGGTGGAAACACCATATATTTT.

This rearrangement joins TRBV29-1 to TRBJ1-5, with no clear D. Germline assignment: CDR1 SQVTM and CDR2 ANQGSEA. With 8 bases removed from V and 7 bases from J, the gap between germline ends came to 27 bases. CDR3 length: 16 amino acids. The CDR3 nucleotides are TGCAGCCCAATTTTGTGGCAGAGCAAAGCTGCCCAGCCCCAGCATTTT. This encodes CSPILWQSKAAQPQHF.

V and J are TRBV27 and TRBJ2-1; 9 bases align to TRBD1. The CDR3 loop spans 15 amino acids. Germline CDR1 MNHEY, CDR2 SMNVEV (reference sequence). Losses at the gene ends were 2 bases for V and 5 bases for J; bases not matched to a gene: 4. Here the CDR3 DNA reads TGTGCCAGCAGTTTAGTCGGGACAGGGCACAATGAGCAGTTCTTC. Translating it yields CASSLVGTGHNEQFF.

This chain connects TRBV12-3 or TRBV12-4 to TRBJ2-3; 7 bases line up with TRBD2. J was trimmed by 0 bases and V by 7 bases; bases with no gene match: 1. The CDR3 is made up of 13 amino acids. CDR3 DNA sequence: TGTGCCAGCAAGCGGGGCAGCACAGATACGCAGTATTTT. Its protein product is CASKRGSTDTQYF.

This clone was counted a few times. The rearrangement links TRBV11-2 to TRBJ1-1, with TRBD1 matching 9 bases. CDR1 is SGHAT and CDR2 is FQNNGV in the germline V gene. V was pared by 7 bases and J by 11 bases, with 8 bases of the junction left unmatched. The CDR3 is 12 amino acids. The CDR3 here is CASNLGTGRAFF. CDR3 nucleotide sequence: TGTGCCAGCAACCTAGGGACAGGGCGCGCTTTCTTT.

The chain joins TRBV27 to TRBJ1-5, with 8 bases that match TRBD1. The CDR3 loop spans 17 amino acids. Germline V gene lookup returns CDR1 MNHEY and CDR2 SMNVEV (reference sequence). V lost 0 bases to trimming and J lost 2 bases; unmatched junction nucleotides: 6. CDR3 DNA sequence: TGTGCCAGCAGTTTATCCCCGACAGGGGTGGGCAATCAGCCCCAGCATTTT. Translation: CASSLSPTGVGNQPQHF.

The CDR3 protein is CASSSEKRGNAFF. For the CDR3, the DNA is TGTGCCAGCAGCTCAGAAAAAAGGGGTAATGCTTTCTTT. The genes are TRBV7-2 and TRBJ1-1, with a tentative D call TRBD1 (5 bases). V was pared by 4 bases and J by 11 bases, with 17 bases between. From germline, CDR1 is SGHTA and CDR2 FQGNSA. This CDR3 is 13 amino acids long.

The J gene is TRBJ2-7, the V gene TRBV7-9; TRBD1 matches at 10 bases. Germline-derived CDR1 and CDR2 are SEHNR and FQNEAQ (reference sequence). Trimming took 5 bases from V and 6 from J; bases not matched to a gene: 13. This CDR3 is built from 16 residues. The CDR3 DNA is TGTGCCAGCAGCCCGTCCACCGGGACAGGGGTTCGCGAGCAGTACTTC. Its protein product is CASSPSTGTGVREQYF.

The rearrangement joins TRBV7-3 to TRBJ2-3; the D gene could be TRBD1 or TRBD2 (5 bases each). The V end lost 5 bases, the J end lost 2 bases, and 14 bases lay between the germline ends. CDR1 SGHTA and CDR2 FQGTGA come from the germline V gene. The CDR3 is made up of 15 amino acids. The CDR3: CASSPTGTFTDTQYF. Written as DNA, the CDR3 is TGTGCCAGCAGCCCTACTGGGACCTTCACAGATACGCAGTATTTT.

The V and J genes are TRBV6-2 or TRBV6-3 and TRBJ2-3; D is unresolved. CDR1 and CDR2 (germline): MNHEY, SVGEGT. V lost 5 bases and J 4 bases, leaving 22 bases between the germline ends. The CDR3 runs 17 residues. CDR3 nucleotides: TGTGCCAGCAGTCCCGCCTTTGTTGGCCCCCCGGCAGATACGCAGTATTTT. Translation gives CASSPAFVGPPADTQYF.

This clone has only one observation. V is TRBV19 and J is TRBJ1-2, with TRBD1 matching over 9 bases. The CDR3 length is 14 residues. With V trimmed by 7 bases and J by 4 bases, 7 bases remained unmatched. The V gene's germline CDR1 is LNHDA and CDR2 SQIVND (reference sequence). This chain's CDR3 is CASTLTGGGYGYTF. CDR3 DNA: TGTGCCAGTACTCTCACAGGGGGCGGCTATGGCTACACCTTC.

This clone was recorded only once. J is TRBJ2-7 and V is TRBV25-1; maybe TRBD2 (6 bases). With 6 bases removed from V and 4 bases from J, the gap between germline ends came to 13 bases. CDR1 is MGHDK and CDR2 is SYGVNS in the germline V gene. There are 13 residues in the CDR3. The CDR3 sequence is CASRQGGRYEQYF. The CDR3 DNA sequence: TGTGCCAGCAGGCAGGGAGGACGATACGAGCAGTACTTC.

This sequence joins TRBV5-1 and TRBJ2-1, with TRBD2 matching over 8 bases. Looked up from germline, CDR1 is SGHRS and CDR2 is YFSETQ. This CDR3 region has 15 residues. V lost 4 bases and J lost 6; bases outside the gene matches: 9. The chain's CDR3 is CASSTSLAGSNEQFF. In nucleotides, the CDR3 is TGCGCCAGCAGCACCAGTTTAGCGGGGTCCAATGAGCAGTTCTTC.

This clone was picked up one time. This CDR3 is also generated by other DNA sequences in the sample. This chain joins TRBV7-3 and TRBJ1-1, with a possible D match to TRBD1 (5 bases). Germline-derived CDR1 and CDR2 are SGHTA and FQGTGA. This CDR3 has 13 residues. The V and J ends lost 3 bases and 0 bases respectively, with 5 bases between them. CDR3: CASSLTVNTEAFF. The CDR3 nucleotides are TGTGCCAGCAGCTTGACAGTGAACACTGAAGCTTTCTTT. The full variable domain, with the rest looked up from reference TRBV7-3 and TRBJ1-1, is GAGVSQTPSNKVTEKGKYVELRCDPISGHTALYWYRQSLGQGPEFLIYFQGTGAADDSGLPNDRFFAVRPEGSVSTLKIQRTERGDSAVYLCASSLTVNTEAFFGQGTRLTVV.

The chain links TRBV10-2 to TRBJ2-1; 9 bases fit TRBD2. Germline CDR1 is WSHSY and CDR2 is SAAADI. CDR3 length equals 15 residues. V lost 3 bases and J lost 12; bases outside the gene matches: 12. The CDR3 nucleotides are TGCGCCAGCAGTGAAACAGCGGGGGGCCCTAAGGGGCAGTTCTTC. Its protein product is CASSETAGGPKGQFF.

The chain links TRBV19 to TRBJ2-5; the match to TRBD2 covers 11 bases. CDR1 is LNHDA, CDR2 SQIVND, per germline (reference sequence). J gave up 7 bases and V 2 bases, and 6 bases lay outside the gene matches. The CDR3 is 15 residues long. This chain's CDR3 is CASSILAGGYGTQYF. The CDR3 DNA reads as TGTGCCAGTAGTATACTAGCGGGGGGATACGGGACCCAGTACTTC.

The CDR3 region is CASSPTRNNEQFF. The CDR3 nucleotides are TGTGCCAGCAGCCCGACTAGAAACAATGAGCAGTTCTTC. The chain is built from TRBV6-5 and TRBJ2-1; TRBD2 might be the D (6 bases). Trimming stripped 6 bases from V and 5 bases from J, with 11 bases between. The CDR3 spans 13 residues. Looked up from germline, CDR1 is MNHEY and CDR2 is SVGAGI.

V is TRBV11-1 and J is TRBJ1-1, with no clear D. This CDR3 region has 15 residues. The V and J ends lost 2 bases and 2 bases respectively, with 12 bases between them. Germline-derived CDR1 and CDR2 are SGHAT and FQDESV (reference sequence). CDR3 sequence: CASSLLRKKNTEAFF. In DNA form, the CDR3 reads TGTGCCAGCAGCTTATTAAGGAAGAAAAACACTGAAGCTTTCTTT. Full variable domain (rest looked up from reference TRBV11-1 and TRBJ1-1): EAEVAQSPRYKITEKSQAVAFWCDPISGHATLYWYRQILGQGPELLVQFQDESVVDDSQLPKDRFSAERLKGVDSTLKIQPAELGDSAMYLCASSLLRKKNTEAFFGQGTRLTVV.

The V gene is TRBV4-1, the J gene TRBJ2-5; D gene uncertain. The CDR3 is made up of 12 amino acids. V lost 4 bases, J lost 5 bases, and 8 bases lay in between. Germline V gene data show CDR1 as MGHRA and CDR2 as YSYEKL. The CDR3 DNA reads TGCGCCAGCAGCCCTCCCGCGGAGACCCAGTACTTC. This sequence encodes CASSPPAETQYF.

This chain uses TRBV5-1 with TRBJ2-7; TRBD2 is a possible D gene (5 bases). Between the trimmed V and J ends, which lost 3 bases and 3 bases, there was a span of 7 bases. Germline assignment: CDR1 SGHRS and CDR2 YFSETQ. This CDR3 spans 12 amino acids. For the CDR3, the DNA is TGCGCCAGCAGCTCTGAGGGCTACGAGCAGTACTTC. This codes for CASSSEGYEQYF.